The next 12 T cell receptor beta chains were all read from a single sample in a study of cytomegalovirus exposure and HLA in healthy donors. PCR was performed using 60 Vbeta and 13 Jbeta primers. Sequencing was performed with immunoSEQ multiplex PCR; in TCRdb, only in-frame clones are kept and a portion is missing. The table has 50,000 to 60,000 clones, 75% to 80% seen once. Sequencing used PBMCs. The receptors were gathered from a female donor in good health and CMV-seronegative.

The chain carries TRBV5-1 and TRBJ1-1, with 9 bases identical to TRBD1. The CDR3 covers 15 residues. With V trimmed by 1 base and J by 2 bases, 3 bases remained unmatched. CDR1 SGHRS and CDR2 YFSETQ come from the germline V gene. CDR3 protein: CASSLLDRGNTEAFF. CDR3 DNA sequence: TGCGCCAGCAGCTTGCTGGACAGGGGCAACACTGAAGCTTTCTTT.

The rearrangement joins TRBV11-2 to TRBJ2-5, with TRBD1 identical over 10 bases. The CDR3 contains 16 residues. J gave up 2 bases and V 2 bases, and 5 bases lay outside the gene matches. Germline V gives CDR1 SGHAT, CDR2 FQNNGV. Here the CDR3 DNA reads TGTGCCAGCAGCTTATGGACAGGGGGAGGGCAAGAGACCCAGTACTTC. Translating gives CASSLWTGGGQETQYF.

This chain joins TRBV19 and TRBJ1-4, with 8 bases identical to TRBD1. The trim removed 8 bases at V and 2 bases at J, leaving 7 bases unmatched. CDR1 is LNHDA and CDR2 is SQIVND in the germline V gene (reference sequence). This CDR3 has 15 amino acids. CDR3 bases: TGTGCCAGTGGACAGGGTTTGTGGACTAATGAAAAACTGTTTTTT. Translation: CASGQGLWTNEKLFF.

This chain uses TRBV7-2 with TRBJ2-1; perhaps TRBD2 as D (6 bases). The CDR3 runs to 16 residues. V was shortened by 2 bases and J by 8 bases, with 19 bases between the two germline ends. CDR1 is SGHTA and CDR2 is FQGNSA in the germline V gene. The CDR3 loop reads CASSLLGGAMGDEQFF. In DNA, the CDR3 is TGTGCCAGCAGCTTACTAGGCGGGGCAATGGGGGATGAGCAGTTCTTC.

This chain connects TRBV6-5 to TRBJ2-5, with TRBD1 matching over 9 bases. This CDR3 spans 15 amino acids. V lost 7 bases, J lost 12 bases, and 18 bases stayed unmatched. The germline CDR1 and CDR2 sequences are MNHEY and SVGAGI. In DNA form, the CDR3 reads TGTGCCAGCAAAACCACCGGGACAGGGCCTCTAATGGAGTACTTC. Translating it yields CASKTTGTGPLMEYF.

V gene TRBV5-1 combines with J gene TRBJ2-3; 16 nucleotides align to TRBD2. Germline V gene data show CDR1 as SGHRS and CDR2 as YFSETQ. Germline trimming cut 9 bases from V and 3 bases from J; bases unmatched to any gene: 10. The CDR3 consists of 17 residues. The CDR3, as DNA: TGCGCCACCCTTCGGGGACTAGCGGGGGGGCCGACAGATACGCAGTATTTT. Its translation is CATLRGLAGGPTDTQYF.

On this clone: A read error may account for a junction end that differs from germline. The CDR3 reads CASSSRGGEASAF. The CDR3 region has the DNA TGTGCCAGCAGCTCAAGAGGGGGCGAGGCTTCTGCCTTC. J is TRBJ1-2 and V is TRBV7-2, with 7 bases fitting TRBD1. The CDR3 has 13 amino acids. From germline, CDR1 is SGHTA and CDR2 FQGNSA.

The V call is TRBV2, the J call TRBJ1-1; 8 bases match TRBD1. Per the germline V gene, CDR1 is SNHLY and CDR2 is FYNNEI. The CDR3 sequence is 12 residues long. Losses at the gene ends were 8 bases for V and 1 base for J; bases not matched to a gene: 0. The CDR3 nucleotides are TGTGCCAGCGACAGGGGGAACACTGAAGCTTTCTTT. This sequence encodes CASDRGNTEAFF. The full variable domain, in which reference TRBV2 and TRBJ1-1 provide the parts outside the CDR3, is EPEVTQTPSHQVTQMGQEVILRCVPISNHLYFYWYRQILGQKVEFLVSFYNNEISEKSEIFDDQFSVERPDGSNFTLKIRSTKLEDSAMYFCASDRGNTEAFFGQGTRLTVV.

The V call is TRBV9, the J call TRBJ2-3; 7 nucleotides line up with TRBD2. Germline assignment: CDR1 SGDLS and CDR2 YYNGEE. The CDR3 is made up of 16 amino acids. V gave up 4 bases and J gave up 0 bases; unmatched junction bases: 8. The CDR3 sequence is CASSRRAGESTDTQYF. CDR3 DNA: TGTGCCAGCAGCCGCCGGGCGGGGGAAAGCACAGATACGCAGTATTTT.

V gene TRBV11-2 combines with J gene TRBJ1-2, with D maybe TRBD1 (6 bases). The CDR3 covers 13 residues. V was shortened by 5 bases and J by 4 bases, with 11 bases between the two germline ends. Germline V gene lookup returns CDR1 SGHAT and CDR2 FQNNGV. DNA of the CDR3: TGTGCCAGCAGCCCCCAACAGGGCTATGGCTACACCTTC. It codes for CASSPQQGYGYTF.

The gene calls are TRBV6-5 and TRBJ1-6; the D gene is possibly TRBD1 (6 bases). The V gene lost 5 bases and the J gene lost 8 bases, with 10 bases spanning the gap. This CDR3 is 13 amino acids long. Looked up from germline, CDR1 is MNHEY and CDR2 is SVGAGI. The CDR3 loop is CASSPRGDSPLHF. Written as DNA, the CDR3 is TGTGCCAGCAGTCCCAGGGGAGATTCACCCCTCCACTTT.

The chain carries TRBV2 and TRBJ1-2; tentatively, D is TRBD1 (6 bases). This CDR3 comprises 13 residues. The germline CDR1 and CDR2 sequences are SNHLY and FYNNEI. Trimming pared 6 bases from V and 4 bases from J, leaving 12 bases between. The CDR3 protein is CASSRGDGYGYTF. The DNA for the CDR3 is TGTGCCAGCAGCAGGGGTGATGGCTATGGCTACACCTTC.